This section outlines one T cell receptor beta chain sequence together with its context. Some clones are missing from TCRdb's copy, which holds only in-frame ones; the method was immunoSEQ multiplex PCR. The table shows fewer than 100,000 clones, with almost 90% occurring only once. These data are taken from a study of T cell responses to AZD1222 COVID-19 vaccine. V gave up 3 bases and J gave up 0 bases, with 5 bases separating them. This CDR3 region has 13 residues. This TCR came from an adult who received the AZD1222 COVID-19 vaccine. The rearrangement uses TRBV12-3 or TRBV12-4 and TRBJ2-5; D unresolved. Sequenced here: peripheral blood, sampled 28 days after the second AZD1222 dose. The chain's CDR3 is CASSFGHQETQYF. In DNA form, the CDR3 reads TGTGCCAGCAGTTTTGGTCACCAAGAGACCCAGTACTTC.